A single sample gave rise to the 30 T cell receptor beta chains below, sequenced in a study of blood T cells in healthy people across ages. For the second PCR, which ran for about 7 to 11 cycles, a sample-barcoded 5' primer and a J-beta primer mix were used. One entry per CDR3 protein, called by TCRdb with MiXCR from the 5' RACE reads. The sample has approximately 600,000 distinct CDR3 sequences, 58% seen once. Material for sequencing was blood. These TCRs come from a man in his 60s in good health.

The chain employs TRBV5-1 and TRBJ1-2; TRBD1 aligns across 8 bases. The J segment lost 7 bases and the V segment lost 2 bases, leaving 4 bases of the junction unmatched. The germline V gene has CDR1 SGHRS and CDR2 YFSETQ. The CDR3 runs to 13 residues. DNA of the CDR3: TGCGCCAGCAGCTTCGGACAGGGTGGTGGCTACACCTTC. This encodes CASSFGQGGGYTF.

V gene TRBV11-2 combines with J gene TRBJ2-1, with D perhaps matching TRBD1 or TRBD2 (5 bases each). CDR1 is SGHAT and CDR2 is FQNNGV in the germline V gene. The CDR3 is 18 residues long. V lost 2 bases, J lost 4 bases, and 21 bases lay in between. As DNA, the CDR3 is TGTGCCAGCAGCTTAAAATCTGGGGCCGGGATGGCATACAATGAGCAGTTCTTC. This gives the protein CASSLKSGAGMAYNEQFF.

This clonotype was seen once. V usage is TRBV7-6 and J usage is TRBJ2-5; 7 bases align to TRBD2. CDR1 is SGHVS, CDR2 FNYEAQ, per germline. V trimming: 5 bases; J trimming: 7 bases; junction bases outside the gene matches: 7. The CDR3 consists of 13 residues. CDR3 sequence: CASSRGPGGTQYF. Written as DNA, the CDR3 is TGTGCCAGCAGCCGGGGACCGGGGGGGACCCAGTACTTC.

This chain links TRBV11-2 with TRBJ2-5, with D perhaps TRBD1 (5 bases). This CDR3 contains 15 residues. V dropped 1 base and J dropped 1 base, with 10 bases sitting between them. Germline CDR1 reads SGHAT; CDR2 reads FQNNGV. In DNA form, the CDR3 reads TGTGCCAGCAGCTTAGCCCAGACAGCCCAAGAGACCCAGTACTTC. This codes for CASSLAQTAQETQYF. The full variable domain, completed using reference TRBV11-2 and TRBJ2-5, is EAGVAQSPRYKIIEKRQSVAFWCNPISGHATLYWYQQILGQGPKLLIQFQNNGVVDDSQLPKDRFSAERLKGVDSTLKIQPAKLEDSAVYLCASSLAQTAQETQYFGPGTRLLVL.

The genes are TRBV6-2 or TRBV6-3 and TRBJ1-6; no reliable D call. Germline CDR1 is MNHEY and CDR2 is SVGEGT. V gave up 2 bases and J gave up 11 bases, with 13 bases separating them. The CDR3 spans 14 residues. For the CDR3, the DNA is TGTGCCAGCAGTTACCGGGCCCCGACGACACCCCTCCACTTT. Translated, it gives CASSYRAPTTPLHF.

The rearrangement uses TRBV28 and TRBJ1-4; D unresolved. CDR1 is MDHEN and CDR2 is SYDVKM in the germline V gene. The CDR3 is made up of 15 amino acids. The V and J ends lost 6 bases and 0 bases respectively, with 11 bases between them. The DNA for the CDR3 is TGTGCCAGCAGCCCTACGTCTCCAACTAATGAAAAACTGTTTTTT. Its translation is CASSPTSPTNEKLFF.

This clonotype appeared a few times. This chain links TRBV6-1 with TRBJ1-2; TRBD1 might be the D (5 bases). V gave up 3 bases and J gave up 8 bases, with 13 bases separating them. The CDR3 has 13 residues. From germline, CDR1 is MNHNS and CDR2 SASEGT. CDR3: CASSDGGMGGYTF. DNA for the CDR3: TGTGCCAGCAGTGACGGGGGGATGGGCGGCTACACCTTC.

This clonotype is a singleton in its sample. Written as DNA, the CDR3 is TGTGCCAGCAGGGGGACAGGGGAATTATACGAGCAGTACTTC. It codes for CASRGTGELYEQYF. The rearrangement joins TRBV28 to TRBJ2-7; TRBD1 agrees at 10 bases. Germline values: CDR1 MDHEN, CDR2 SYDVKM. The CDR3 spans 14 residues. V lost 6 bases and J lost 4; bases outside the gene matches: 6.

This clonotype was seen many times. At one boundary the junction diverges from the germline segment, which might be a read error. The chain links TRBV5-1 to TRBJ2-5, with 13 bases lining up with TRBD2. CDR1 SGHRS and CDR2 YFSETQ come from the germline V gene. The CDR3 extends over 14 amino acids. CDR3 amino acids: CASSPGLAGETQYF. The CDR3 DNA is TGTGCCAGCAGCCCGGGACTAGCGGGGGAGACCCAGTACTTC.

The chain employs TRBV7-2 and TRBJ2-1; 9 bases are shared with TRBD1. Germline V gene data show CDR1 as SGHTA and CDR2 as FQGNSA. With 1 base clipped from V and 9 bases from J, the junction kept 10 bases outside the gene matches. This CDR3 has 16 residues. The CDR3 region has the DNA TGTGCCAGCAGCTTAGGCGGGACAGGGAAGAAGGGTGAGCAGTTCTTC. Amino acid sequence: CASSLGGTGKKGEQFF. The full variable domain, its missing parts supplied by reference TRBV7-2 and TRBJ2-1, is GAGVSQSPSNKVTEKGKDVELRCDPISGHTALYWYRQSLGQGLEFLIYFQGNSAPDKSGLPSDRFSAERTGGSVSTLTIQRTQQEDSAVYLCASSLGGTGKKGEQFFGPGTRLTVL.

The rearrangement uses TRBV7-8 and TRBJ2-7; TRBD1 is a possible D gene (5 bases). Germline V gene lookup returns CDR1 SGHVS and CDR2 FQNEAQ. The CDR3 runs 15 residues. Between the trimmed V and J ends, which lost 0 bases and 7 bases, there was a span of 16 bases. CDR3 loop: CASSLARVGHGEQYF. CDR3 DNA: TGTGCCAGCAGCTTAGCGCGAGTGGGGCACGGGGAGCAGTACTTC.

For this clonotype: The junction departs from the called germline gene at one end, perhaps through a read error. The chain combines TRBV15 with TRBJ1-2; D remains unclear. Germline CDR1 and CDR2: LNHNV and YYDKDF (reference sequence). There are 14 residues in the CDR3. This CDR3 reads CATGRDLVGYGYTF. The CDR3 DNA follows: TGTGCCACCGGCAGAGATCTAGTTGGCTATGGCTACACCTTC.

The V call is TRBV29-1, the J call TRBJ2-7, with D hard to call. CDR3 length equals 11 residues. Per the germline V gene, CDR1 is SQVTM and CDR2 is ANQGSEA. The V gene lost 7 bases and the J gene lost 2 bases, with 9 bases spanning the gap. The CDR3 DNA reads as TGCAGCGGGGAAGAGGCCTACGAGCAGTACTTC. Its translation is CSGEEAYEQYF.

The V and J genes are TRBV27 and TRBJ2-4; unclear D gene. Near its end, the DNA agrees better with TRBJ2-5, so the J call may be wrong. CDR1 MNHEY and CDR2 SMNVEV come from the germline V gene (reference sequence). CDR3 size: 15 residues. The CDR3 protein is CASSLSRAARETQYF. The CDR3 DNA is TGTGCCAGCAGTTTATCTCGGGCAGCACGGGAGACCCAGTACTTC.

The rearrangement links TRBV6-1 to TRBJ2-7, with TRBD2 identical over 14 bases. V gave up 5 bases and J gave up 3 bases; unmatched junction bases: 6. Germline CDR1 is MNHNS and CDR2 is SASEGT. This CDR3 has 16 amino acids. The CDR3 protein is CASSRQGTSGGYEQYF. CDR3 nucleotide sequence: TGTGCCAGCAGTCGACAGGGGACTAGCGGGGGCTACGAGCAGTACTTC.

The chain joins TRBV9 to TRBJ2-6; D perhaps matches TRBD1 (5 bases). This CDR3 is 17 amino acids long. The germline V and J ends were trimmed by 3 bases and 0 bases, with 13 bases remaining between them. Germline assignment: CDR1 SGDLS and CDR2 YYNGEE. CDR3 in amino acids: CASSAWQGLSGANVLTF. CDR3 coding DNA: TGTGCCAGCAGCGCGTGGCAGGGTCTCTCTGGGGCCAACGTCCTGACTTTC.

The chain couples TRBV7-9 to TRBJ1-2; 7 positions agree with TRBD1. Germline CDR1 is SEHNR and CDR2 is FQNEAQ (reference sequence). This CDR3 contains 13 residues. V was clipped by 7 bases and J by 7 bases; unmatched bases: 9. CDR3 bases: TGTGCCAGCACAGTGGGGGGGACAGTTGGCTACACCTTC. This codes for CASTVGGTVGYTF.

The V and J genes are TRBV20-1 and TRBJ2-6; D ambiguous. CDR1 is DFQATT, CDR2 SNEGSKA, per germline (reference sequence). Trimming cost V 5 bases and J 4 bases, with 9 bases left between them. The CDR3 has 13 residues. CDR3 loop: CSAEEAGANVLTF. CDR3 DNA: TGCAGTGCTGAAGAAGCAGGGGCCAACGTCCTGACTTTC.

The gene calls are TRBV3-1 and TRBJ2-3; 7 bases align to TRBD1. Germline V gene lookup returns CDR1 LGHDT and CDR2 YNNKEL (reference sequence). V was clipped by 2 bases and J by 2 bases; unmatched bases: 13. The CDR3 has 18 amino acids. CDR3 sequence reads: CASSQIGTGEEYTDTQYF. In DNA form, the CDR3 reads TGTGCCAGCAGCCAAATTGGTACAGGGGAAGAATACACAGATACGCAGTATTTT.

The chain joins TRBV4-2 to TRBJ2-4; TRBD2 aligns across 10 bases. With the DNA end fitting TRBJ2-5 better, the J assignment may be wrong. The CDR3 totals 16 residues. Germline CDR1 reads LGHNA; CDR2 reads YNFKEQ. The CDR3 reads CASSSVSGGASETQYF. CDR3 sequence (DNA): TGTGCCAGCAGCTCGGTCAGCGGGGGGGCAAGCGAGACCCAGTACTTC.

The chain links TRBV24-1 to TRBJ2-5; perhaps TRBD2 as D (6 bases). This CDR3 contains 15 residues. The germline V gene has CDR1 KGHDR and CDR2 SFDVKD. Between the trimmed V and J ends, which lost 3 bases and 5 bases, there was a span of 15 bases. The CDR3 sequence: CATSDPTVGGETQYF. The CDR3 coding sequence is TGTGCCACCAGTGATCCGACAGTCGGAGGGGAGACCCAGTACTTC.

This clonotype was counted between two and nine times. The chain employs TRBV9 and TRBJ2-4; 9 bases match TRBD1. TRBJ2-7 matches the DNA end more closely, so the J call is doubtful. This CDR3 is 16 amino acids long. The germline CDR1 and CDR2 sequences are SGDLS and YYNGEE. The CDR3 region is CASSLLQDRGVSEQYF. As DNA, the CDR3 is TGTGCCAGCAGCCTGCTGCAGGACAGGGGTGTGAGCGAGCAGTACTTC.

The chain couples TRBV29-1 to TRBJ1-2, with D perhaps matching TRBD1 (6 bases). CDR1 and CDR2 (germline): SQVTM, ANQGSEA. V dropped 0 bases and J dropped 6 bases, with 17 bases sitting between them. This CDR3 contains 15 residues. Here the CDR3 reads CSVEEGGRHANGYTF. The CDR3 DNA reads TGCAGCGTTGAAGAGGGGGGCAGGCACGCAAATGGCTACACCTTC.

The rearrangement links TRBV20-1 to TRBJ2-1; D is unresolved. The germline gives CDR1 DFQATT, CDR2 SNEGSKA (reference sequence). V was pared by 2 bases and J by 4 bases, with 9 bases between. This CDR3 has 13 amino acids. CDR3 DNA: TGCAGTGCTAGAAGTGGTTTGTACAATGAGCAGTTCTTC. Translated, it gives CSARSGLYNEQFF.

The chain links TRBV29-1 to TRBJ2-5; 10 bases map to TRBD2. The germline V gene encodes CDR1 SQVTM and CDR2 ANQGSEA. V shed 4 bases, J shed 2 bases, and the junction held 7 bases outside the gene matches. The CDR3 contains 15 residues. DNA of the CDR3: TGCAGCGTTGGCGGGCTAGCGGGAGTACAAGAGACCCAGTACTTC. It is translated as CSVGGLAGVQETQYF.

This clonotype has more than one count but fewer than ten. The J gene is TRBJ2-5, the V gene TRBV7-2, with D possibly being TRBD2 (5 bases). Looked up from germline, CDR1 is SGHTA and CDR2 is FQGNSA. V shed 5 bases and J shed 5 bases, with 12 bases lying between them. This CDR3 is 13 amino acids long. The CDR3 is CASSITRLETQYF. For the CDR3, the DNA is TGTGCCAGCAGCATAACTAGGCTGGAGACCCAGTACTTC.

The chain employs TRBV11-2 and TRBJ2-3, with D possibly being TRBD2 (6 bases). CDR1 and CDR2 (germline): SGHAT, FQNNGV. V was clipped by 5 bases and J by 4 bases, with 13 bases between them. This CDR3 comprises 14 residues. The DNA for the CDR3 is TGTGCCAGCAGCAAGACTAGTGGCGCAGATACGCAGTATTTT. Translating it yields CASSKTSGADTQYF.

This clonotype was counted a single time. The V call is TRBV28, the J call TRBJ2-5, with 7 nucleotides matching TRBD1. Germline lookup yields CDR1 MDHEN and CDR2 SYDVKM. V trimming: 6 bases; J trimming: 11 bases; junction bases outside the gene matches: 9. This CDR3 contains 12 residues. The CDR3 reads CASSRQGRRQYF. The CDR3 coding sequence is TGTGCCAGCAGCCGACAGGGCAGAAGGCAGTACTTC.

The rearrangement links TRBV10-3 to TRBJ2-4; 7 bases map to TRBD2. Germline CDR1 reads ENHRY; CDR2 reads SYGVKD. The junction had 4 bases not matched to a gene; V was cut back by 2 bases and J by 9 bases. This CDR3 region has 13 residues. In nucleotides, the CDR3 is TGTGCCATCAGTGAGGGCGGGGGTGGCATTCAGTACTTC. This translates into CAISEGGGGIQYF.

The rearrangement uses TRBV6-1 and TRBJ2-5, with 7 bases identical to TRBD1. CDR1 and CDR2 from the germline V gene are MNHNS and SASEGT. This CDR3 comprises 15 residues. V shed 3 bases, J shed 0 bases, and the junction held 4 bases outside the gene matches. For the CDR3, the DNA is TGTGCCAGCAGTGAGGGGACAGTGTACCAAGAGACCCAGTACTTC. Protein sequence: CASSEGTVYQETQYF.